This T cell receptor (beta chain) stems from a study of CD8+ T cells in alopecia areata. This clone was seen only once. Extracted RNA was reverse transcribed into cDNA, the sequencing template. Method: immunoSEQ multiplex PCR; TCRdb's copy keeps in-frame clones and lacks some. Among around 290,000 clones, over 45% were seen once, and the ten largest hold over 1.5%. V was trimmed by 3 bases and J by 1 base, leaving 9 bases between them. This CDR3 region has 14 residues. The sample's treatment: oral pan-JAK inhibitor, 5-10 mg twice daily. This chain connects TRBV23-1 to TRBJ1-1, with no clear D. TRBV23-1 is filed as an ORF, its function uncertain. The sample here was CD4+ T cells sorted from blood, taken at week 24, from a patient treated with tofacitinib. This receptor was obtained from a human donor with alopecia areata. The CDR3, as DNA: TGCGCCAGCAGTCAGTACAGAGAGAACACTGAAGCTTTCTTT. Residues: CASSQYRENTEAFF.